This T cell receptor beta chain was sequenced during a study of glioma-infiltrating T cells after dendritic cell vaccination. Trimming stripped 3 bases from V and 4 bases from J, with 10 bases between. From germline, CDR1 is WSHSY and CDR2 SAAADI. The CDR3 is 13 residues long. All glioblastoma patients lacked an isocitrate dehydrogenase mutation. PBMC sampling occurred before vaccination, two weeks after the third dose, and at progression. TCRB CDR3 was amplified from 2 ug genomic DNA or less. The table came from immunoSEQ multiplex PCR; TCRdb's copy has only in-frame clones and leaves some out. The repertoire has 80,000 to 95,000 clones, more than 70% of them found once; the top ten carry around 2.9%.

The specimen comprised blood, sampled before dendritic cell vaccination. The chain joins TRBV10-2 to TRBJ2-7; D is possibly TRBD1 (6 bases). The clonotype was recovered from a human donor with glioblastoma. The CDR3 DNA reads TGCGCCAGCAGTGATGGGGGCTCTTACGAGCAGTACTTC. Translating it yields CASSDGGSYEQYF.